Sequencing of this T cell receptor beta chain was carried out in a study of blood T cell repertoires in COVID-19. Study background: Both acute and convalescent COVID-19 samples were obtained from the United States, Italy and Spain. The cDNA or gDNA used as material had been derived from T cells, B-cell-depleted T cells, or PBMCs.

Authors' methods: Amplification of reference gene primers provided the estimated nucleated cell counts. Libraries were prepared by immunoSEQ multiplex PCR; TCRdb keeps only in-frame clonotypes and omits some of them. That table is the source of V, J and clone size, and D and trimming were worked out from the DNA. The data contain 200,000 to 300,000 clones, roughly 86% of them singletons. This clone was seen more than once but under ten times. Germline V lookup: CDR1 SGHRS, CDR2 YFSETQ. V lost 0 bases to trimming and J lost 4 bases, with 7 bases between them. CDR3 length: 13 residues. This TCR came from a woman aged 50 to 65 with acute or convalescent COVID-19. The specimen sequenced was peripheral blood. The chain joins TRBV5-1 to TRBJ1-2; the D is unclear. The CDR3 region has the DNA TGCGCCAGCAGCTTGGAGGCAGGCTATGGCTACACCTTC. Amino acid sequence: CASSLEAGYGYTF. The whole variable domain, remainder taken from reference TRBV5-1 and TRBJ1-2, is KAGVTQTPRYLIKTRGQQVTLSCSPISGHRSVSWYQQTPGQGLQFLFEYFSETQRNKGNFPGRFSGRQFSNSRSEMNVSTLELGDSALYLCASSLEAGYGYTFGSGTRLTVV.